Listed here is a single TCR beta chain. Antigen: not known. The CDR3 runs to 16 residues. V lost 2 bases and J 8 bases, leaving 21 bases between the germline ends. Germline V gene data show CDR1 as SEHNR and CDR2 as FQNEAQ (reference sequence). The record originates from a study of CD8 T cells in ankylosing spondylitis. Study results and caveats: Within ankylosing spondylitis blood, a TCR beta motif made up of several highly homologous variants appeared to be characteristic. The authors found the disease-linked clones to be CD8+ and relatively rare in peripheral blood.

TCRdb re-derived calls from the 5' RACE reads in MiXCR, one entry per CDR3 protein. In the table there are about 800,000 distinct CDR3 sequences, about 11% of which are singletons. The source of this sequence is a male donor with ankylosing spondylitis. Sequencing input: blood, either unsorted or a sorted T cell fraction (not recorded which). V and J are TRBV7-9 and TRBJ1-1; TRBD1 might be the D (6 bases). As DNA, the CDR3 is TGTGCCAGCAGCTTAAGGGGGTCGAGTTGGGCAGGCGAAGCTTTCTTT. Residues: CASSLRGSSWAGEAFF. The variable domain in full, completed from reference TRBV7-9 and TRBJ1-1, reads DTGVSQNPRHKITKRGQNVTFRCDPISEHNRLYWYRQTLGQGPEFLTYFQNEAQLEKSRLLSDRFSAERPKGSFSTLEIQRTEQGDSAMYLCASSLRGSSWAGEAFFGQGTRLTVV.